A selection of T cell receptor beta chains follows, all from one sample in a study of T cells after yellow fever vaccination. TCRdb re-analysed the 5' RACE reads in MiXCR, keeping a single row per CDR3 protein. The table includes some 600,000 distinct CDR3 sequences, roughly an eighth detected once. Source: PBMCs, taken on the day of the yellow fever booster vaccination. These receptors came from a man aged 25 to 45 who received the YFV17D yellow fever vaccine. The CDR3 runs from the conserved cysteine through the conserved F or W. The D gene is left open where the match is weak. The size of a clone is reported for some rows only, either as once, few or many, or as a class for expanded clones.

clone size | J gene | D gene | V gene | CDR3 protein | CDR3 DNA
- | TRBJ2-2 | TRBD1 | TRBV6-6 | CASSTGAIGELFF | TGTGCCAGCAGCACAGGGGCTATCGGGGAGCTGTTTTTT
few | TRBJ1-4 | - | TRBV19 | CASTRRPNLDGEKLFF | TGTGCCAGTACCCGGCGGCCCAACCTCGATGGTGAAAAACTGTTTTTT
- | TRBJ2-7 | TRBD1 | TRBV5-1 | CASSFGQGGHYEQYF | TGCGCCAGCAGCTTCGGACAGGGGGGCCACTACGAGCAGTACTTC
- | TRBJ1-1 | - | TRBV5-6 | CASSPAGRTEAFF | TGTGCCAGCAGCCCAGCCGGGAGGACTGAAGCTTTCTTT
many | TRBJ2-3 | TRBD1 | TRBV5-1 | CASRPNYRGPTDTQYF | TGCGCCAGCCGACCGAACTACAGGGGCCCCACAGATACGCAGTATTTT
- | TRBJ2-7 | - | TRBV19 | CASSALGAGVTPYEQYF | TGTGCCAGTAGTGCCTTAGGCGCGGGCGTAACCCCGTACGAGCAGTACTTC
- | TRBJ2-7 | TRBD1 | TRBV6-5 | CASSYAGQGGNEQYF | TGTGCCAGCAGTTACGCCGGACAGGGGGGAAACGAGCAGTACTTC
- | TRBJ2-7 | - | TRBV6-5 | CASSYSKGNVDEQYF | TGTGCCAGCAGTTACTCCAAGGGTAATGTCGACGAGCAGTACTTC
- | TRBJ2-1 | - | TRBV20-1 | CSAGRGTHYNEQFF | TGCAGTGCTGGCCGCGGGACGCACTACAATGAGCAGTTCTTC
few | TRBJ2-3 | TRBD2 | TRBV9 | CASSVEVGGTSEPRGKADTQYF | TGTGCCAGCAGCGTTGAGGTTGGGGGGACTAGCGAGCCCCGAGGGAAGGCAGATACGCAGTATTTT
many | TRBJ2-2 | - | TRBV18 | CASSRGRGRTGELFF | TGTGCCAGCTCACGCGGCAGGGGAAGAACCGGGGAGCTGTTTTTT
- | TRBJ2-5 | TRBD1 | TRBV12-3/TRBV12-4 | CASSPDRGPSQETQYF | TGTGCCAGCAGTCCCGACAGGGGCCCGTCACAAGAGACCCAGTACTTC
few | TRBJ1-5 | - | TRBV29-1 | CSATGGASNQPQHF | TGCAGCGCCACTGGGGGGGCTTCCAATCAGCCCCAGCATTTT